Listed below are T cell receptor beta chains from one sample, sequenced in a study of cytomegalovirus exposure and HLA in healthy donors. Assay used: immunoSEQ multiplex PCR; TCRdb lists only in-frame clones, some missing. The table has 90,000 to 130,000 clones, around 83% seen once; the top ten hold around 23%. Sequenced: PBMCs. The receptors shown here come from a man younger than 40 in good health and CMV-seropositive. Each CDR3 is given with its conserved first and last residue. Each record gives: CDR3 length, J gene, V gene, clone size, D gene, CDR3 DNA, CDR3 protein. D genes are given only for firm matches. For some rows the clone size is stated as once, few or many, or as a class when expanded; others skip it.

14 TRBJ1-2 TRBV21-1 few - TGTGCCAGCAGTGATCTGTCGCGCAACTATGGCTACACCTTC CASSDLSRNYGYTF
15 TRBJ2-2 TRBV30 - - TGTGCCTGGAGTGCAGCGACTAGAGACACCGGGGAGCTGTTTTTT CAWSAATRDTGELFF
16 TRBJ1-1 TRBV28 - - TGTGCCAGCAGACGTCGTCCGGGACACTGGAACACTGAAGCTTTCTTT CASRRRPGHWNTEAFF
15 TRBJ1-5 TRBV30 - - TGTGCCTGGAGTTCCCCCGGGGGTGGCAATCAGCCCCAGCATTTT CAWSSPGGGNQPQHF
14 TRBJ1-1 TRBV2 - - TGTGCCAGCAGTATTTTGACAGGGAACACTGAAGCTTTCTTT CASSILTGNTEAFF
14 TRBJ2-7 TRBV5-1 once TRBD2 TGCGCCGGCAGCTTCGGGGGGGTTTTCCACGAGCAGTACTTC CAGSFGGVFHEQYF
12 TRBJ2-1 TRBV15 - TRBD1 TGTGCCACCGGGACAGGGAACAATGAGCAGTTCTTC CATGTGNNEQFF
16 TRBJ2-3 TRBV5-1 once TRBD2 TGCGCCAGCAGCTTTAGGCCGGGGGGTAGCACAGATACGCAGTATTTT CASSFRPGGSTDTQYF
14 TRBJ2-2 TRBV10-3 - - TGTGCCATCAGGGGGGACACGAACACCGGGGAGCTGTTTTTT CAIRGDTNTGELFF
14 TRBJ1-2 TRBV2 - - TGTGCCAGCAGTGGCGACAGCCCTAACTATGGCTACACCTTC CASSGDSPNYGYTF
19 TRBJ1-4 TRBV27 - TRBD1 TGTGCCAGCAGTTTTAGTGGGACAGGGGGCGTTGGTTGGGATGAAAAACTGTTTTTT CASSFSGTGGVGWDEKLFF
17 TRBJ2-2 TRBV7-9 - - TGTGCCAGCAGCTTAGGTCTCCAGGCAGCGAACACCGGGGAGCTGTTTTTT CASSLGLQAANTGELFF
14 TRBJ1-4 TRBV2 once - TGTGCCAGCAGGGCCAGGGCGACTAATGAAAAACTGTTTTTT CASRARATNEKLFF
16 TRBJ1-2 TRBV7-8 - TRBD1 TGTGCCAGCAGCCACCCGGGACAGGGGGTAAAGTATGGCTACACCTTC CASSHPGQGVKYGYTF
14 TRBJ2-7 TRBV28 - TRBD1 TGTGCCAGCAGTTTACGGACAGGCCGGCGCGAGCAGTACTTC CASSLRTGRREQYF
16 TRBJ2-3 TRBV4-1 - TRBD2 TGCGCCAGCAGCCAAGATACAGCGGGGGTCACAGATACGCAGTATTTT CASSQDTAGVTDTQYF